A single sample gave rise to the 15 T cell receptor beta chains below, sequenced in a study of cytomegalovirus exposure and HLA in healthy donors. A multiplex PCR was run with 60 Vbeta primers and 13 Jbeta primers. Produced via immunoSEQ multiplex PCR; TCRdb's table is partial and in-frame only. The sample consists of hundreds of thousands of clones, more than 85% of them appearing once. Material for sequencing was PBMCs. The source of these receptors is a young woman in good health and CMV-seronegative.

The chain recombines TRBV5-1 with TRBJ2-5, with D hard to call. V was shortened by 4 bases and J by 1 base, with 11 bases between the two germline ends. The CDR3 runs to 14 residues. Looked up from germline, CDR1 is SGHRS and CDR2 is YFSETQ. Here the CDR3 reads CASSTVPSQETQYF. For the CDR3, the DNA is TGCGCCAGCAGCACGGTCCCGTCCCAAGAGACCCAGTACTTC.

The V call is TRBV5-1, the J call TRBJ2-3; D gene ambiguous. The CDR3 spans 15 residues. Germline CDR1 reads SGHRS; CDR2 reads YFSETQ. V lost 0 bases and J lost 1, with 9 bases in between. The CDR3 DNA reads TGCGCCAGCAGCTTGGGAGCTACCCGCACAGATACGCAGTATTTT. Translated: CASSLGATRTDTQYF.

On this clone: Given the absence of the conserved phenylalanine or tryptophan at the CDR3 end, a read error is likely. The CDR3 region is CASLNRGEGEQYL. Written as DNA, the CDR3 is TGTGCCAGCTTAAACAGGGGAGAGGGCGAGCAGTACCTC. V gene TRBV7-2 combines with J gene TRBJ2-7; 7 bases match TRBD1. V dropped 8 bases and J dropped 6; count of bases not matched to a gene: 10. This CDR3 contains 13 residues. Germline V gene sequence: CDR1 SGHTA, CDR2 FQGNSA.

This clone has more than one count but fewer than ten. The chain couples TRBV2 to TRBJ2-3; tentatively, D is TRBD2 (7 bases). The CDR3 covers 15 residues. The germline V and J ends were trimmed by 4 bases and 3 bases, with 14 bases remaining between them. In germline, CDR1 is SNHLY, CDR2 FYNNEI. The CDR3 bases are TGTGCCAGCAGTGGAGTGGGGGGGCAGACAGATACGCAGTATTTT. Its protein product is CASSGVGGQTDTQYF.

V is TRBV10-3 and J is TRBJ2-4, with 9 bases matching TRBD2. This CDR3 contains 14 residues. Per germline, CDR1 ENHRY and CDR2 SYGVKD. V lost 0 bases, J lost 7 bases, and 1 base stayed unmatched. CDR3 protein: CAISESSGGNIQYF. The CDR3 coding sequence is TGTGCCATCAGTGAGTCGAGCGGGGGGAACATTCAGTACTTC.

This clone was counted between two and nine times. CDR3 coding DNA: TGTGCCAGCAGTGGTCTAGCGGGAGAGCAAGGCTACGAGCAGTACTTC. It encodes CASSGLAGEQGYEQYF. The chain uses TRBV6-1 and TRBJ2-7; TRBD2 aligns across 10 bases. CDR1 MNHNS and CDR2 SASEGT come from the germline V gene. The CDR3 has 16 amino acids. The V gene end was trimmed by 4 bases and the J gene end by 3 bases; junction bases not matched to a gene: 9.

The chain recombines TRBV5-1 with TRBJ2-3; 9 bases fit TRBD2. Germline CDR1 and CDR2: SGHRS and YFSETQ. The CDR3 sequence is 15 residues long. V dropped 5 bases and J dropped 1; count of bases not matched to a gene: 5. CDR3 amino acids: CASRGRGGRTDTQYF. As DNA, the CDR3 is TGCGCCAGCAGGGGGCGGGGGGGACGCACAGATACGCAGTATTTT.

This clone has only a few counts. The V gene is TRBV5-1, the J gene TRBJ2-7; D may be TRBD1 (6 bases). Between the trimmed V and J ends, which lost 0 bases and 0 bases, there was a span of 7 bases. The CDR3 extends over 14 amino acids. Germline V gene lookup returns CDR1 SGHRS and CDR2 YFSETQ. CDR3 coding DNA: TGCGCCAGCAGCTTGGGGGACACCTCCTACGAGCAGTACTTC. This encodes CASSLGDTSYEQYF.

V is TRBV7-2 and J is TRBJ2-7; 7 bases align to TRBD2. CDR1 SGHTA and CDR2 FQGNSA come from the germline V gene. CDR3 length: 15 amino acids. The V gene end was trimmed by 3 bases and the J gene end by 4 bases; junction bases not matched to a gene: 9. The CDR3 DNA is TGTGCCAGCAGCTTGAGCCTGGGAGGGCAGTACGAGCAGTACTTC. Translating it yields CASSLSLGGQYEQYF. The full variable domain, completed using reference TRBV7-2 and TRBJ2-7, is GAGVSQSPSNKVTEKGKDVELRCDPISGHTALYWYRQSLGQGLEFLIYFQGNSAPDKSGLPSDRFSAERTGGSVSTLTIQRTQQEDSAVYLCASSLSLGGQYEQYFGPGTRLTVT.

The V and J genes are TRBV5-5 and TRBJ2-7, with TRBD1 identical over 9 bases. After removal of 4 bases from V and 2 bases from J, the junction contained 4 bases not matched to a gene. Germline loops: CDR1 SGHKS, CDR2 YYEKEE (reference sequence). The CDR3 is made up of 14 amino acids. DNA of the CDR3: TGTGCCAGCAGCGTGGGACAGGGAGCCTACGAGCAGTACTTC. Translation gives CASSVGQGAYEQYF.

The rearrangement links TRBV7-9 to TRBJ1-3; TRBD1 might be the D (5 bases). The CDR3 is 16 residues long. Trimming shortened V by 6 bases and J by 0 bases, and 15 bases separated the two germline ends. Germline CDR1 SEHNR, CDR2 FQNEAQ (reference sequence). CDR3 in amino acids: CASSVVGEGSGNTIYF. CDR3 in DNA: TGTGCCAGCAGTGTTGTAGGGGAAGGCTCTGGAAACACCATATATTTT.

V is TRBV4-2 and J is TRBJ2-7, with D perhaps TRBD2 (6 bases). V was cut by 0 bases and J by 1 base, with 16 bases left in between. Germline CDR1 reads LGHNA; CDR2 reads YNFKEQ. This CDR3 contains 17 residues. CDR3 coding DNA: TGTGCCAGCAGCCAAGAATTATCAGTACGGGGGTCCTACGAGCAGTACTTC. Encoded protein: CASSQELSVRGSYEQYF.

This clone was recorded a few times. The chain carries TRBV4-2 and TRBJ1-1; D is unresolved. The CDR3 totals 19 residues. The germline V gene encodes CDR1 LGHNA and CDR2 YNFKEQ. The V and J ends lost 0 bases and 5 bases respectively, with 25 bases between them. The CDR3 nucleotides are TGTGCCAGCAGCCAAGAAAGGAATAAGTTTTTGGTCGCGGGGACTGAAGCTTTCTTT. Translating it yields CASSQERNKFLVAGTEAFF.

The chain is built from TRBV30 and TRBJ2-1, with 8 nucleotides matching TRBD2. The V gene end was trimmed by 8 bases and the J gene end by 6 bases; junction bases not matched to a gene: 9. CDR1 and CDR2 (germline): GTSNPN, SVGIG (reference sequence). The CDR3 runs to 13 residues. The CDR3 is CAGDSGAPNEQFF. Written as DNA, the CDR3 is TGTGCCGGGGATAGCGGGGCCCCCAATGAGCAGTTCTTC.

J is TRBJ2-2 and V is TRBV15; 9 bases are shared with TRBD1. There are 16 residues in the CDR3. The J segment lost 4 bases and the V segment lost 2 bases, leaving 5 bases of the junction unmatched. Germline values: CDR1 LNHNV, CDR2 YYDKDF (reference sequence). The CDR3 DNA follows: TGTGCCACCAGCAGAAGCCGGGACAGGGTCACCGGGGAGCTGTTTTTT. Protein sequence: CATSRSRDRVTGELFF.